The clone carrying this T cell receptor beta chain was seen a handful of times. Its specificity is unknown. TCRdb used MiXCR to reprocess the 5' RACE reads, holding one entry per CDR3 protein. The table includes about 110,000 distinct CDR3 sequences, roughly a sixth detected once. The data derive from a study of T-cell memory formation after mild COVID-19. V was clipped by 1 base and J by 8 bases; unmatched bases: 6. CDR3 size: 14 residues. Germline-derived CDR1 and CDR2 are MGHRA and YSYEKL. Broader study findings: CM and EM subsets held most contracting CD4+ clones; EMRA held CD8+ ones.

The sequenced sample was PBMCs or a T cell subset sorted from them (not recorded which). The chain has TRBV4-1 and TRBJ1-2, with TRBD1 matching over 8 bases. The TCR sequence derives from a man aged 18 to 35 who had mild COVID-19 (a few samples of this study predate the infection). Cell type and time point are not known. CDR3 in DNA: TGCGCCAGCAGCCAAGGCCAGGGGGCGCGGGGCTACACCTTC. Translating it yields CASSQGQGARGYTF.